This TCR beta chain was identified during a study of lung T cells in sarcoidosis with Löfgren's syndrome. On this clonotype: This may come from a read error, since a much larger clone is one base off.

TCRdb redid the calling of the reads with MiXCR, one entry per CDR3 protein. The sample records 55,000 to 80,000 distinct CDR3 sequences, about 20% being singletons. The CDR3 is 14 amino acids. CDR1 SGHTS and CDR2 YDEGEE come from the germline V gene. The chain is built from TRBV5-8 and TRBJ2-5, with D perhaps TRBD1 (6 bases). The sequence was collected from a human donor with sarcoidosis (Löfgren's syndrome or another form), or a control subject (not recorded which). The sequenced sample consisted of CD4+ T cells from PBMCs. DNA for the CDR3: TGTGCCGGCAGCTTCGGACAGATCCAAGAGACCCAGTACTTC. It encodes CAGSFGQIQETQYF.